One and the same sample provided the 20 T cell receptor beta chains below, sequenced in a study of T cells in Graves' hyperthyroidism and ophthalmopathy. Regions amplified from RNA transcripts were the TCR beta CDR3 regions. HTBI primers drove first-round RT-PCR of the TCR CDR3. MiXCR, run by TCRdb on the multiplex PCR reads, gives a single entry per CDR3 protein. The sample includes about 580,000 distinct CDR3 sequences, about 15% of them seen just once. What was sequenced was blood. The receptors shown here come from a woman between 25 and 40 years old with Graves' hyperthyroidism that later progressed to Graves' ophthalmopathy.

The sample holds a few counts of this clonotype. Since a much larger clone is just one base distant, this may be a read error. This CDR3 is missing its conserved last phenylalanine or tryptophan, likely due to a read error. The V call is TRBV20-1, the J call TRBJ2-7; the match to TRBD1 covers 9 bases. CDR3 size: 12 residues. Germline loops: CDR1 DFQATT, CDR2 SNEGSKA (reference sequence). The CDR3 DNA follows: TGCAGGGCGAGAAGACAGGGGGACGAGCAGTACCTC. Residues: CRARRQGDEQYL.

This clonotype came up many times. This chain connects TRBV20-1 to TRBJ1-2, with D hard to call. Germline assignment: CDR1 DFQATT and CDR2 SNEGSKA (reference sequence). V was cut by 2 bases and J by 1 base, with 8 bases left in between. CDR3 length equals 13 residues. The DNA of the CDR3 is TGCAGTGCTAGACCCGGGAATAACTATGGCTACACCTTC. This sequence encodes CSARPGNNYGYTF.

The table lists this clonotype with many counts. The chain employs TRBV7-2 and TRBJ2-7; 7 nucleotides align to TRBD2. CDR3 length: 15 residues. Per the germline V gene, CDR1 is SGHTA and CDR2 is FQGNSA. V trimming: 5 bases; J trimming: 2 bases; junction bases outside the gene matches: 9. CDR3 coding DNA: TGTGCCAGCAGCCCCCCGACTAGCCTTACCTACGAGCAGTACTTC. Protein sequence: CASSPPTSLTYEQYF.

The sample holds a few counts of this clonotype. The chain recombines TRBV5-1 with TRBJ2-1; D is perhaps TRBD1 or TRBD2 (6 bases each). V was pared by 6 bases and J by 0 bases, with 19 bases between. The CDR3 covers 17 residues. Germline values: CDR1 SGHRS, CDR2 YFSETQ. CDR3 residues: CASNSGQDGSSYNEQFF. CDR3 DNA: TGCGCCAGCAATTCGGGACAAGACGGGAGCTCCTACAATGAGCAGTTCTTC.

A few counts support this clonotype. The gene calls are TRBV9 and TRBJ2-2; the D gene is possibly TRBD2 (5 bases). V lost 4 bases and J lost 12, with 16 bases in between. Germline V CDR1 and CDR2: SGDLS, YYNGEE. This CDR3 has 13 amino acids. The CDR3 sequence is CASSPTGGVKLFF. The DNA of the CDR3 is TGTGCCAGCAGCCCAACCGGAGGAGTTAAGCTGTTTTTT. Full variable domain (remainder filled in from reference TRBV9 and TRBJ2-2): DSGVTQTPKHLITATGQRVTLRCSPRSGDLSVYWYQQSLDQGLQFLIQYYNGEERAKGNILERFSAQQFPDLHSELNLSSLELGDSALYFCASSPTGGVKLFFGEGSRLTVL.

Ten or more counts support this clonotype. V gene TRBV15 combines with J gene TRBJ1-5, with 9 bases fitting TRBD1. The CDR3 is made up of 15 amino acids. CDR1 is LNHNV, CDR2 YYDKDF, per germline (reference sequence). J gave up 5 bases and V 6 bases, and 8 bases lay outside the gene matches. CDR3 coding DNA: TGTGCCACCAGGGGGACAGGGCGTAATTATCAGCCCCAGCATTTT. Translating it yields CATRGTGRNYQPQHF.

This clonotype was observed many times. The gene calls are TRBV27 and TRBJ2-2; no clear D gene. Trimming left V 2 bases short and J 3 bases short, with 7 bases between. The CDR3 length is 14 residues. The germline V gene has CDR1 MNHEY and CDR2 SMNVEV (reference sequence). The CDR3 loop is CASSLVIHTGELFF. Written as DNA, the CDR3 is TGTGCCAGCAGTTTAGTGATTCACACCGGGGAGCTGTTTTTT.

Many counts were recorded for this clonotype. This sequence joins TRBV12-3 or TRBV12-4 and TRBJ2-1, with 8 bases that match TRBD2. V was pared by 4 bases and J by 6 bases, with 8 bases of the junction left unmatched. There are 15 residues in the CDR3. The CDR3 is CASSWGVAGPNEQFF. The CDR3 bases are TGTGCCAGCAGTTGGGGCGTAGCGGGGCCCAATGAGCAGTTCTTC.

This clonotype was seen ten or more times. The genes are TRBV7-6 and TRBJ2-2; TRBD2 matches at 10 bases. The CDR3 consists of 17 residues. Germline CDR1 SGHVS, CDR2 FNYEAQ. Germline trimming cut 4 bases from V and 4 bases from J; bases unmatched to any gene: 9. The CDR3 sequence is CASSSLLAGGSTGELFF. The CDR3 coding sequence is TGTGCCAGCAGCTCCCTATTAGCGGGAGGTAGCACCGGGGAGCTGTTTTTT.

This clonotype came up many times. DNA for the CDR3: TGTGCCAGCAGTTTACGGCGGGAGGGCGATGAGCAGTTCTTC. Residues: CASSLRREGDEQFF. This chain joins TRBV27 and TRBJ2-1; TRBD2 aligns across 9 bases. The ends lost 2 bases at V and 8 bases at J; junction bases unmatched: 4. The CDR3 is 14 amino acids. The germline gives CDR1 MNHEY, CDR2 SMNVEV (reference sequence).

The count of this clonotype is one. This may stem from a read error, because a much larger clone lies one nucleotide away. The V and J genes are TRBV6-4 and TRBJ2-6; D remains unclear. The CDR3 has 18 amino acids. Looked up from germline, CDR1 is MRHNA and CDR2 is SNTAGT. The CDR3 DNA is TGTGCCAGCAGTTACGATTCAGGCTCCTTCTCTAGGGCCAACGTCCTGACTTTC. This translates into CASSYDSGSFSRANVLTF.

This clonotype has a count of ten or more. The germline gene is not matched at one end of the junction; a read error may be the cause. This CDR3 is CASSLVAGGSPLHF. The CDR3 region has the DNA TGTGCCAGCAGTTTAGTAGCCGGTGGGTCACCCCTCCACTTT. This sequence joins TRBV7-2 and TRBJ1-6; unclear D gene. The CDR3 totals 14 residues. The germline V gene encodes CDR1 SGHTA and CDR2 FQGNSA.

Worth noting for this clonotype: With a much larger clone just one base away, this may be a read error. This sequence joins TRBV14 and TRBJ2-1; 7 bases are shared with TRBD1. Germline CDR1 and CDR2: SGHDN and FVKESK. The junction had 8 bases not matched to a gene; V was cut back by 0 bases and J by 9 bases. There are 15 residues in the CDR3. CDR3 region: CASSQDIGGDSEQFF. The CDR3 DNA follows: TGTGCCAGCAGCCAAGATATCGGTGGGGACAGTGAGCAGTTCTTC.

With regard to this clonotype: With a much larger clone just one base away, this may be a read error. This rearrangement joins TRBV7-3 to TRBJ2-3; 8 nucleotides match TRBD2. CDR1 and CDR2 from the germline V gene are SGHTA and FQGTGA. This CDR3 has 16 residues. The DNA for the CDR3 is TGTGCCAACAGCTTATACACGGGAGGGGATCGCGATACGCAGTATTTT. Translation: CANSLYTGGDRDTQYF.

This clonotype was detected ten times or more. V and J are TRBV9 and TRBJ2-7; no firm D call. V gave up 0 bases and J gave up 5 bases, with 6 bases separating them. The germline V gene has CDR1 SGDLS and CDR2 YYNGEE. There are 12 residues in the CDR3. CDR3 region: CASSVAENEQYF. CDR3 nucleotide sequence: TGTGCCAGCAGCGTAGCGGAGAACGAGCAGTACTTC.

This clonotype was seen ten or more times. V and J are TRBV12-3 or TRBV12-4 and TRBJ1-3, with D perhaps TRBD1 (6 bases). CDR3 length: 17 residues. Trimming took 8 bases from V and 3 from J, leaving 23 bases between them. The CDR3 sequence: CASYTLRLGGVGNTIYF. The CDR3 nucleotides are TGTGCCAGCTATACCCTGCGGCTTGGGGGCGTTGGAAACACCATATATTTT.

Many counts were recorded for this clonotype. In DNA, the CDR3 is TGCGCCAGCAGCCAGGGGACAGACAATGAGCAGTTCTTC. This sequence encodes CASSQGTDNEQFF. The chain carries TRBV4-3 and TRBJ2-1, with 7 bases aligning to TRBD1. Trimming cost V 3 bases and J 5 bases; bases outside gene matches: 1. CDR3 length: 13 residues. Germline V gene sequence: CDR1 LGHNA, CDR2 YSLEER.

This clonotype was seen at least ten times. The chain uses TRBV6-1 and TRBJ2-3, with 11 positions matching TRBD2. The CDR3 runs 20 residues. Germline CDR1 reads MNHNS; CDR2 reads SASEGT. Trimming took 6 bases from V and 2 from J; bases not matched to a gene: 19. CDR3 amino acids: CASSDYGDHTSGSDTDTQYF. CDR3 nucleotide sequence: TGTGCCAGCAGCGATTACGGAGACCACACTAGCGGGAGCGACACAGATACGCAGTATTTT.

In its sample, this clonotype was seen many times. The chain couples TRBV3-1 to TRBJ2-7, with 9 bases matching TRBD2. V lost 4 bases and J lost 6; bases outside the gene matches: 7. The V gene's germline CDR1 is LGHDT and CDR2 YNNKEL (reference sequence). This CDR3 spans 14 amino acids. CDR3 sequence reads: CASSLSREGFEQYF. In nucleotides, the CDR3 is TGTGCCAGCAGCCTGTCGCGGGAGGGTTTCGAGCAGTACTTC.

J is TRBJ2-5 and V is TRBV19; D is possibly TRBD1 (5 bases). V lost 10 bases and J lost 5, with 14 bases in between. Germline V gene lookup returns CDR1 LNHDA and CDR2 SQIVND (reference sequence). This CDR3 has 12 amino acids. This CDR3 reads CATQGLGETQYF. As DNA, the CDR3 is TGTGCCACCCAGGGTTTAGGGGAGACCCAGTACTTC.